The present TCR beta chain was sequenced within a study of blood T cell repertoires in COVID-19. In the study overall: Spain, Italy and the United States supplied samples that represented acute and convalescent COVID-19. Sample material is recorded as cDNA or gDNA derived from T cells, B-cell-depleted T cells, or PBMCs.

Under the authors' procedure: Researchers report that nucleated cell counts were estimated from reference gene primer amplification. Produced via immunoSEQ multiplex PCR; TCRdb's table is partial and in-frame only. For V, J and clone size, that table is used; D and trimming come from the DNA. The table lists about 92,000 clones, under 85% of them singletons, with around 12% in the top ten. The TCR originated in a human donor in a cohort sampled during active COVID-19. What was sequenced was peripheral blood.

The CDR3 sequence is CAIKEGQEDTGELFF. The CDR3 nucleotides are TGTGCCATCAAAGAAGGACAGGAGGACACCGGGGAGCTGTTTTTT. V and J are TRBV10-3 and TRBJ2-2; 7 bases are shared with TRBD1. This CDR3 comprises 15 residues. CDR1 and CDR2 from the germline V gene are ENHRY and SYGVKD. Trimming cost V 7 bases and J 3 bases; bases outside gene matches: 8.